This record concerns one T cell receptor (beta chain) sequence. The antigen is undetermined. The sample is drawn from a study of post-analysis software for immune sequencing data. The wider study: Both relapsing-remitting and secondary progressive multiple sclerosis featured among the disease courses, as did progressive-relapsing multiple sclerosis.

Study outcomes and limitations: The study found significantly lower normalized Chao1 diversity in multiple sclerosis patients than in controls.

Unique molecular identifiers were built into the TCR beta cDNA libraries. With about 0.9 to 11 million T cells as the source, some 500,000 cDNA molecules resulted. TCRdb re-analysed the PCR reads in MiXCR, keeping a single row per CDR3 protein. This sample carries hundreds of thousands of distinct CDR3 sequences, roughly 27% of them seen once, and the ten largest clones take 0.56%. The sequence was obtained from a girl aged 10 to 17 with multiple sclerosis. The specimen was blood.

CDR3: CSARGRRDQPQHF. The DNA of the CDR3 is TGCAGTGCTAGGGGTCGCAGAGATCAGCCCCAGCATTTT. The chain carries TRBV20-1 and TRBJ1-5; D remains unclear. The V and J ends lost 3 bases and 5 bases respectively, with 11 bases between them. Germline V gene lookup returns CDR1 DFQATT and CDR2 SNEGSKA (reference sequence). The CDR3 has 13 residues.